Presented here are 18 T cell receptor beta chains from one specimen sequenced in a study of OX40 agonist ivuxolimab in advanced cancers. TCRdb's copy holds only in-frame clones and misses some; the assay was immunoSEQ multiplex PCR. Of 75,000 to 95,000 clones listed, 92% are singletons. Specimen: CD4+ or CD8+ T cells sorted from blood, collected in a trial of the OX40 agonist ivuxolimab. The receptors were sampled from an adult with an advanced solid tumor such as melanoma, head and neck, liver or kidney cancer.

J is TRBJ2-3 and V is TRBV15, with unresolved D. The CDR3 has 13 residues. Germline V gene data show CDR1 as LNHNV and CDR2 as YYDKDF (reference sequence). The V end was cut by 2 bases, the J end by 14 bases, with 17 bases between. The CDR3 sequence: CATSRKSPTDRYF. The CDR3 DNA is TGTGCCACCAGCAGAAAAAGCCCAACGGACCGGTATTTT.

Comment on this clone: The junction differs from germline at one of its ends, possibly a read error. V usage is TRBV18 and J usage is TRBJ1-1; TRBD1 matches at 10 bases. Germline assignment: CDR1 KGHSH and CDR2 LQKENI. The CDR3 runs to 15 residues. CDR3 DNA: TGTGCCAGCTCACCTCTGGGACAGGGGAACGCTGAAGCTTTCTTT. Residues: CASSPLGQGNAEAFF.

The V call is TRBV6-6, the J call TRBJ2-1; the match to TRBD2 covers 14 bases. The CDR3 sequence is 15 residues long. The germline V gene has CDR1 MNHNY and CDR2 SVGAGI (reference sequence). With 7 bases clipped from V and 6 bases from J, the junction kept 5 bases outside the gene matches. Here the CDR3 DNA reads TGTGCCAGCAACCTGGGACTAGCGGGAGCCAATGAGCAGTTCTTC. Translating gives CASNLGLAGANEQFF.

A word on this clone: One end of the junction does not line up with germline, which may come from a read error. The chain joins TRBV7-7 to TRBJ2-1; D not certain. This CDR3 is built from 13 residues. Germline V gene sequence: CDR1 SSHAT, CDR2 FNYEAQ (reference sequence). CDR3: CASSLYLWNEQFF. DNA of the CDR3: TGTGCTAGCAGCTTGTACTTGTGGAATGAGCAGTTCTTC. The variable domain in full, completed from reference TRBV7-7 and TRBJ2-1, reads GAGVSQSPRYKVTKRGQDVTLRCDPISSHATLYWYQQALGQGPEFLTYFNYEAQPDKSGLPSDRFSAERPEGSISTLTIQRTEQRDSAMYRCASSLYLWNEQFFGPGTRLTVL.

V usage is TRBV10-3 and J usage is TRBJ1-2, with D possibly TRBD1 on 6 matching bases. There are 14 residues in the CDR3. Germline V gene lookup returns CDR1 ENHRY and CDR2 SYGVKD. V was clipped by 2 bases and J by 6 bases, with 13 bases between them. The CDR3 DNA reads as TGTGCCATCAGTGAGAAACAGGGTATGGATGGCTACACCTTC. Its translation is CAISEKQGMDGYTF.

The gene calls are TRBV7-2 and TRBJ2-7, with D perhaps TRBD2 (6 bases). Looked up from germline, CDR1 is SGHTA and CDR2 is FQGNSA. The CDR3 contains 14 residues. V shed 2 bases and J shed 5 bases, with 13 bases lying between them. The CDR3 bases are TGTGCCAGCAGCTTAACCGTCGGGAGCGACGAGCAGTACTTC. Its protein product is CASSLTVGSDEQYF.

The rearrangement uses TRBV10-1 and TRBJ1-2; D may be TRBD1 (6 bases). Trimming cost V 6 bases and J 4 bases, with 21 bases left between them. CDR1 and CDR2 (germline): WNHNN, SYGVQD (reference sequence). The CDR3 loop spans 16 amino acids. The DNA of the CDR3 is TGCGCCAGCAGCCCCGCCCCGGGACATGATGCCTATGGCTACACCTTC. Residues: CASSPAPGHDAYGYTF.

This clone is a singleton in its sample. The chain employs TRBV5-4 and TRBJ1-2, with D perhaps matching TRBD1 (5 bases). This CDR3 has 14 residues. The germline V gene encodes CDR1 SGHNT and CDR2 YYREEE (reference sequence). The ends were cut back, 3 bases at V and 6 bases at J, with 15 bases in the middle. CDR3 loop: CASSSGGTWNGYTF. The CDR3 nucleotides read TGTGCCAGCAGCTCGGGGGGGACGTGGAATGGCTACACCTTC.

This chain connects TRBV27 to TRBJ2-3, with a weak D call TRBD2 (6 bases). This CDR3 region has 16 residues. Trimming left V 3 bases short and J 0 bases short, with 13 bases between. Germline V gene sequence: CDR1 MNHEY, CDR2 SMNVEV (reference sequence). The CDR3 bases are TGTGCCAGCAGTTTTAGCGGCGGTACTAGCACAGATACGCAGTATTTT. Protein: CASSFSGGTSTDTQYF.

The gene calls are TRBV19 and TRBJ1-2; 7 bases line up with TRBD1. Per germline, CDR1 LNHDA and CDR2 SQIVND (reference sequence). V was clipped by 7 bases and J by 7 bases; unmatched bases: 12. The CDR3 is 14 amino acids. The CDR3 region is CASIPADRAGGYTF. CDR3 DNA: TGTGCCAGTATCCCTGCCGACAGGGCCGGTGGCTACACCTTC.

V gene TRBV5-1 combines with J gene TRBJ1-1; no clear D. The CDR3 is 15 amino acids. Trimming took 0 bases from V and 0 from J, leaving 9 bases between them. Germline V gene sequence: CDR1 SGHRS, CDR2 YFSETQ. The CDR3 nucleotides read TGCGCCAGCAGCTTGGTTGACGGCTTGAACACTGAAGCTTTCTTT. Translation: CASSLVDGLNTEAFF.

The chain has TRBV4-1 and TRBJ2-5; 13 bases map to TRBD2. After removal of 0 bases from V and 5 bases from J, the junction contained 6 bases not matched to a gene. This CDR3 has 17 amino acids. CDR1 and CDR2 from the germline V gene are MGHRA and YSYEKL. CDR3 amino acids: CASSQEGPLAGGETQYF. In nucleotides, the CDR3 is TGCGCCAGCAGCCAAGAAGGCCCACTAGCGGGAGGGGAGACCCAGTACTTC.

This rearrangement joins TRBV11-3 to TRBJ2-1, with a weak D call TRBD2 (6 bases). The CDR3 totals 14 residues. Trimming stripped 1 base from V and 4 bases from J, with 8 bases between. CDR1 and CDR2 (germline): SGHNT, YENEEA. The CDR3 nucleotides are TGTGCCAGCAGCTTAGTGGGGGGTTACAATGAGCAGTTCTTC. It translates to CASSLVGGYNEQFF.

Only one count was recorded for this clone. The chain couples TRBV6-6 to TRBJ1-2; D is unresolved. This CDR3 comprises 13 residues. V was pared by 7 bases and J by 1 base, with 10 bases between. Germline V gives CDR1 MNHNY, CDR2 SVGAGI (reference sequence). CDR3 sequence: CASTPYRNYGYTF. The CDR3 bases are TGTGCCAGCACCCCTTATCGTAACTATGGCTACACCTTC.

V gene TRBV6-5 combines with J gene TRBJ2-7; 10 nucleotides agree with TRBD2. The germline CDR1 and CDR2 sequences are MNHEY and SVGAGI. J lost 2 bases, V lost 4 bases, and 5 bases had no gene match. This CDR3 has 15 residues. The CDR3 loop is CASSSRTSGAYEQYF. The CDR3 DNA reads TGTGCCAGCAGTTCTCGGACTAGCGGAGCCTACGAGCAGTACTTC.

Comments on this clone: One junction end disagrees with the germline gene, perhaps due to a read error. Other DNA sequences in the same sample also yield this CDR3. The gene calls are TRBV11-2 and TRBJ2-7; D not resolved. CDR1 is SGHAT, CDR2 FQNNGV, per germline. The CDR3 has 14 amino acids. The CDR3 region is CASSLDNPVIEQYF. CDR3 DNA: TGTGCCAGCAGCTTAGATAATCCAGTTATTGAGCAATACTTC.

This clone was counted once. The CDR3 nucleotides read TGTGCCAGCAGCCCTCCGGGGAGCGGCTATGGCTACACCTTC. Residues: CASSPPGSGYGYTF. The rearrangement links TRBV4-2 to TRBJ1-2; D is unclear. Trimming took 4 bases from V and 4 from J, leaving 13 bases between them. The CDR3 consists of 14 residues. Germline V gene lookup returns CDR1 LGHNA and CDR2 YNFKEQ.

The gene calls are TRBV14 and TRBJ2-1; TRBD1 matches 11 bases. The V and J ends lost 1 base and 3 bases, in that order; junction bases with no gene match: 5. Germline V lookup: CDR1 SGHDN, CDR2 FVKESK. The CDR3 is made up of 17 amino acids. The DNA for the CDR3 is TGTGCCAGCAGCCAAGTCGGTGGGACAGGGGGCTACAATGAGCAGTTCTTC. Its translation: CASSQVGGTGGYNEQFF.